This TCR beta chain was sequenced in a study of T cells in Graves' hyperthyroidism and ophthalmopathy. In the study overall: Peripheral blood specimens were obtained at initial diagnosis, prior to any treatment.

Amplification of TCR beta CDR3 regions was performed using RNA transcripts as template. The HTBI primer set served for first-round RT-PCR of the TCR CDR3. TCRdb itself ran the multiplex PCR reads through MiXCR, one entry per CDR3 protein. The sample holds around 500,000 distinct CDR3 sequences, about 15% seen once. Study results and caveats: The model predicted ophthalmopathy a median around six months before onset. Most clonotypes that expanded in the thyroid above 0.001 also showed up in blood.

The V gene end was trimmed by 6 bases and the J gene end by 12 bases; junction bases not matched to a gene: 10. The CDR3 has 13 residues. This clonotype was counted many times. What it binds is not known. The sample taken for sequencing was blood. This TCR was recovered from a woman aged 18-29 years with Graves' hyperthyroidism. The chain is built from TRBV12-3 or TRBV12-4 and TRBJ2-1, with 8 bases matching TRBD2. This chain's CDR3 is CASSAPGLEVQFF. For the CDR3, the DNA is TGTGCCAGCAGCGCCCCGGGACTAGAAGTGCAGTTCTTC.